This T cell receptor (beta chain) was captured in a study of T cells after yellow fever vaccination. Trimming left V 1 base short and J 7 bases short, with 14 bases between. The CDR3 contains 14 residues. From germline, CDR1 is LNHDA and CDR2 SQIVND (reference sequence). By 5'RACE template switching, TCR cDNA was produced, with a universal primer site and UMIs added in the process. One entry per CDR3 protein results from TCRdb running MiXCR on the 5' RACE reads. The sample includes some 260,000 distinct CDR3 sequences, about 5.2% of them seen just once. This clonotype has ten or more counts. The antigen remains unidentified. Findings and limits, study-wide: Post-booster repertoires contained most primary-vaccination clones again (about 96% CD4, roughly 91% CD8).

The V call is TRBV19, the J call TRBJ2-7; D is unclear. Sequencing was performed on CD4+ T cells sorted from PBMCs, taken on the day of the yellow fever booster vaccination. The origin of this receptor is a young man who received the YFV17D yellow fever vaccine. The CDR3 spells CASSIGENLREQYF. In DNA, the CDR3 is TGTGCCAGTAGTATAGGGGAAAATCTACGAGAGCAGTACTTC.